The 15 T cell receptor beta chains given below trace back to one sample, sequenced in a study of beta chain features in type 1 diabetes. Reverse transcription of all isolated RNA meant that expressed TCRB transcripts were sequenced. Using immunoSEQ multiplex PCR, the repertoire was profiled, and TCRdb retains in-frame clones only, with some absent. The table has fewer than 200,000 clones, 10% to 15% seen once. Source material: central memory CD4+ T cells from blood. These TCRs come from a woman younger than 35 in good health.

The chain employs TRBV5-1 and TRBJ2-5, with 11 bases fitting TRBD1. With 3 bases clipped from V and 3 bases from J, the junction kept 1 base outside the gene matches. The CDR3 spans 14 residues. Germline values: CDR1 SGHRS, CDR2 YFSETQ. The chain's CDR3 is CASSWGQGEETQYF. The CDR3 bases are TGCGCCAGCAGCTGGGGACAGGGGGAAGAGACCCAGTACTTC.

There are a few counts of this clone. Other nucleotide sequences in the sample specify the same CDR3. The CDR3 spells CASSPTGDLNQPQHF. CDR3 DNA: TGTGCCAGCAGTCCTACAGGGGACCTCAATCAGCCCCAGCATTTT. The rearrangement links TRBV7-9 to TRBJ1-5, with 7 bases that match TRBD1. The germline gives CDR1 SEHNR, CDR2 FQNEAQ (reference sequence). J gave up 3 bases and V 6 bases, and 8 bases lay outside the gene matches. CDR3 length equals 15 residues.

The rearrangement links TRBV18 to TRBJ2-2; D unclear. Trimming stripped 2 bases from V and 5 bases from J, with 6 bases between. Germline V gene lookup returns CDR1 KGHSH and CDR2 LQKENI. This CDR3 comprises 13 residues. The CDR3 is CASSPGDTGELFF. The CDR3 DNA is TGTGCCAGCTCACCAGGAGATACCGGGGAGCTGTTTTTT.

V is TRBV5-7 and J is TRBJ1-1, with TRBD1 identical over 11 bases. TRBV5-7 is designated an ORF whose function remains uncertain. The CDR3 loop spans 13 amino acids. The trim removed 3 bases at V and 11 bases at J, leaving 6 bases unmatched. The CDR3 loop is CASSSKGTGGAFF. CDR3 nucleotides: TGTGCCAGCAGCTCTAAAGGGACAGGGGGGGCTTTCTTT.

The genes are TRBV5-1 and TRBJ2-7; 12 nucleotides agree with TRBD2. Germline CDR1 SGHRS, CDR2 YFSETQ. The CDR3 totals 17 residues. Trimming at V came to 0 bases and at J to 6 bases, leaving 10 bases not matched to a gene. CDR3 in amino acids: CASSLELAGGPRSEQYF. In nucleotides, the CDR3 is TGCGCCAGCAGCTTGGAACTAGCGGGAGGCCCGCGCTCCGAGCAGTACTTC.

The genes are TRBV6-1 and TRBJ1-5, with TRBD1 as a possible D gene (6 bases). CDR1 and CDR2 (germline): MNHNS, SASEGT. V gave up 10 bases and J gave up 5 bases, with 21 bases separating them. CDR3 length: 15 amino acids. The CDR3 loop is CATLTPGQGYQPQHF. The CDR3 coding sequence is TGTGCCACACTGACTCCCGGGCAGGGGTATCAGCCCCAGCATTTT.

The V call is TRBV5-4, the J call TRBJ1-2, with D perhaps TRBD1 (6 bases). The CDR3 loop spans 16 amino acids. Trimming cost V 0 bases and J 1 base, with 13 bases left between them. CDR1 and CDR2 from the germline V gene are SGHNT and YYREEE (reference sequence). In DNA form, the CDR3 reads TGTGCCAGCAGCTTGGGAGGGCAGGGGAATAACTATGGCTACACCTTC. Translating gives CASSLGGQGNNYGYTF.

The CDR3 nucleotides read TGTGCCTGGAGTGGCCAGGGTCGGGAGCAGTACTTC. As protein: CAWSGQGREQYF. The V call is TRBV30, the J call TRBJ2-7; D is possibly TRBD1 (5 bases). Germline V lookup: CDR1 GTSNPN, CDR2 SVGIG (reference sequence). Trimming stripped 1 base from V and 7 bases from J, with 11 bases between. CDR3 length equals 12 residues.

The chain has TRBV9 and TRBJ2-7, with a weak D call TRBD1 (5 bases). Deletions cut 0 bases from V and 0 bases from J, with 10 bases between. The germline V gene has CDR1 SGDLS and CDR2 YYNGEE. The CDR3 consists of 15 residues. CDR3 sequence reads: CASSVGTIDSYEQYF. CDR3 nucleotides: TGTGCCAGCAGCGTAGGGACAATTGACTCCTACGAGCAGTACTTC.

The rearrangement joins TRBV7-2 to TRBJ2-6; D is perhaps TRBD2 (6 bases). Germline loops: CDR1 SGHTA, CDR2 FQGNSA. V dropped 0 bases and J dropped 2 bases, with 8 bases sitting between them. The CDR3 length is 16 residues. The CDR3 reads CASSLAGGPGANVLTF. CDR3 sequence (DNA): TGTGCCAGCAGCTTAGCGGGAGGCCCTGGGGCCAACGTCCTGACTTTC.

This clone was seen a handful of times. The chain has TRBV6-5 and TRBJ2-2; 9 bases agree with TRBD1. The CDR3 totals 13 residues. In germline, CDR1 is MNHEY, CDR2 SVGAGI. The V segment lost 8 bases and the J segment 5 bases; nucleotides outside the gene matches: 3. The CDR3 sequence: CASRQGVTGELFF. CDR3 sequence (DNA): TGTGCCAGCCGACAGGGGGTTACCGGGGAGCTGTTTTTT.

This clone was counted only a few times. The chain has TRBV5-1 and TRBJ2-1, with 7 bases lining up with TRBD2. Germline CDR1 SGHRS, CDR2 YFSETQ. V was clipped by 4 bases and J by 5 bases; unmatched bases: 9. This CDR3 is built from 15 residues. In nucleotides, the CDR3 is TGCGCCAGCAGCCCCCTCAGCGGGACGAACAATGAGCAGTTCTTC. Translating gives CASSPLSGTNNEQFF. Supplemented by reference TRBV5-1 and TRBJ2-1, the full variable domain reads KAGVTQTPRYLIKTRGQQVTLSCSPISGHRSVSWYQQTPGQGLQFLFEYFSETQRNKGNFPGRFSGRQFSNSRSEMNVSTLELGDSALYLCASSPLSGTNNEQFFGPGTRLTVL.

The gene calls are TRBV7-9 and TRBJ2-3; no clear D. CDR1 and CDR2 from the germline V gene are SEHNR and FQNEAQ (reference sequence). CDR3 length: 11 amino acids. Trimming pared 5 bases from V and 7 bases from J, leaving 7 bases between. The CDR3 sequence is CASSTGYTQYF. The CDR3 DNA follows: TGTGCCAGCAGCACCGGTTATACGCAGTATTTT.

This clone appeared many times. The J gene is TRBJ2-1, the V gene TRBV6-5; 10 bases are shared with TRBD1. The V gene's germline CDR1 is MNHEY and CDR2 SVGAGI. After removal of 6 bases from V and 8 bases from J, the junction contained 7 bases not matched to a gene. This CDR3 region has 14 residues. DNA of the CDR3: TGTGCCAGCAGCACCGGGACAGGGGTACATGAGCAGTTCTTC. Its protein is CASSTGTGVHEQFF.

The rearrangement joins TRBV11-2 to TRBJ2-1, with D tentatively TRBD1 (6 bases). Between the trimmed V and J ends, which lost 5 bases and 7 bases, there was a span of 15 bases. Germline V gene data show CDR1 as SGHAT and CDR2 as FQNNGV. CDR3 size: 14 residues. The CDR3 spells CASSPLLQGNEQFF. CDR3 nucleotides: TGTGCCAGCAGCCCACTCCTACAGGGAAATGAGCAGTTCTTC.